The 9 T cell receptor beta chains in this list originate from one sample, sequenced in a study of T-cell memory formation after mild COVID-19. MiXCR was run by TCRdb on the 5' RACE reads, yielding one entry per CDR3 protein. The table includes around 370,000 distinct CDR3 sequences, around 21% detected once. The material sequenced was PBMCs or a T cell subset sorted from them (not recorded which). These receptor sequences come from an adult woman who had mild COVID-19 (a few samples of this study predate the infection). Cell type and time point are not known.

The V gene is TRBV6-6, the J gene TRBJ2-3; the D gene is possibly TRBD2 (6 bases). CDR3 length equals 14 residues. The germline CDR1 and CDR2 sequences are MNHNY and SVGAGI (reference sequence). The V end lost 2 bases, the J end lost 0 bases, and 6 bases lay between the germline ends. The CDR3 DNA sequence: TGTGCCAGCAGTTACAGCGGGAGCACAGATACGCAGTATTTT. Translation: CASSYSGSTDTQYF.

There are a few counts of this clonotype. The rearrangement uses TRBV29-1 and TRBJ2-3; 9 bases align to TRBD2. Looked up from germline, CDR1 is SQVTM and CDR2 is ANQGSEA. V lost 2 bases, J lost 5 bases, and 5 bases stayed unmatched. This CDR3 contains 14 residues. The chain's CDR3 is CSVELAGRQDTQYF. Written as DNA, the CDR3 is TGCAGCGTTGAACTAGCGGGGAGGCAAGATACGCAGTATTTT.

In this sample, this clonotype turned up many times. This chain connects TRBV20-1 to TRBJ1-1; D unresolved. The CDR3 loop spans 13 amino acids. V was trimmed by 5 bases and J by 4 bases, leaving 14 bases between them. Per germline, CDR1 DFQATT and CDR2 SNEGSKA (reference sequence). CDR3 sequence: CSADGLGFTEAFF. The CDR3 nucleotides are TGCAGTGCTGACGGCCTGGGGTTCACTGAAGCTTTCTTT.

V usage is TRBV9 and J usage is TRBJ2-1; possible D gene TRBD2, 5 bases. Germline V gene sequence: CDR1 SGDLS, CDR2 YYNGEE. The V gene lost 3 bases and the J gene lost 7 bases, with 14 bases spanning the gap. The CDR3 has 14 residues. The DNA of the CDR3 is TGTGCCAGCAGCGGATGGTTCTCGGGGAATGAGCAGTTCTTC. This encodes CASSGWFSGNEQFF.

The chain links TRBV6-5 to TRBJ2-7; D is unresolved. CDR3 length: 14 amino acids. Germline V gene lookup returns CDR1 MNHEY and CDR2 SVGAGI. The V gene lost 2 bases and the J gene lost 3 bases, with 11 bases spanning the gap. The CDR3: CASSYGMGFYEQYF. DNA for the CDR3: TGTGCCAGCAGTTACGGCATGGGCTTCTACGAGCAGTACTTC.

The rearrangement joins TRBV12-3 or TRBV12-4 to TRBJ2-5; no firm D call. This CDR3 has 12 amino acids. Trimming left V 7 bases short and J 5 bases short, with 11 bases between. CDR3 DNA: TGTGCCAGCACCGCTTCTGGGGAGACCCAGTACTTC. Translated, it gives CASTASGETQYF.

This clonotype was seen a handful of times. This chain joins TRBV20-1 and TRBJ1-2; 8 bases agree with TRBD1. There are 16 residues in the CDR3. Germline trimming cut 7 bases from V and 6 bases from J; bases unmatched to any gene: 19. Germline CDR1 reads DFQATT; CDR2 reads SNEGSKA (reference sequence). The CDR3 is CSVNARTGSLINGYTF. The CDR3 nucleotides are TGCAGTGTTAACGCTCGGACAGGGAGCCTGATTAATGGCTACACCTTC.

This clonotype occurred many times. The rearrangement joins TRBV20-1 to TRBJ1-1; D is ambiguous. The germline V gene has CDR1 DFQATT and CDR2 SNEGSKA (reference sequence). The CDR3 extends over 13 amino acids. The V and J ends lost 3 bases and 4 bases respectively, with 12 bases between them. CDR3 DNA sequence: TGCAGTGCTAGCTCGGGTTCCCCCACTGAAGCTTTCTTT. Translated: CSASSGSPTEAFF.

V and J are TRBV12-3 or TRBV12-4 and TRBJ1-3; D is possibly TRBD1 (5 bases). The CDR3 covers 14 residues. Trimming took off 6 bases at V and 0 bases at J, with 9 bases between the two ends. CDR3 loop: CASRQAFSGNTIYF. The CDR3 coding sequence is TGTGCCAGCAGACAGGCTTTCTCTGGAAACACCATATATTTT.